This TCR beta chain was captured by sequencing in a study of blood T cell repertoires in COVID-19. Whole-study context: There were acute and convalescent COVID-19 samples, and they came from the United States, Italy and Spain.

Residents of 24 US areas, aged roughly 18 to 89 years, made up the participants. Which cohort a participant joined came from the clinical history participants gave. As handled by the study authors: Using reference gene primer amplification, nucleated cell counts were estimated. Generated by immunoSEQ multiplex PCR, the TCRdb table keeps only in-frame clones and is missing some. From that table come the V and J calls and clone size; the DNA was used to work out D and trimming. In the table there are approximately 200,000 clones, 85% to 90% of which are singletons. The CDR3 consists of 15 residues. V lost 2 bases, J lost 1 base, and 2 bases stayed unmatched. CDR1 and CDR2 from the germline V gene are SGHTA and FQGNSA.

The sequencing sample was made of PBMCs or T cells enriched from blood (not recorded which). This sequence joins TRBV7-2 and TRBJ2-5, with 9 bases matching TRBD2. This TCR came from a woman in her thirties or forties with acute COVID-19. The CDR3 here is CASSLLAGLQETQYF. DNA for the CDR3: TGTGCCAGCAGCTTACTAGCGGGACTCCAAGAGACCCAGTACTTC.